Listed here is a single T cell receptor (beta chain). This entry belongs to a study of T cell changes during pregnancy in multiple sclerosis. The CDR3 has 12 amino acids. Trimming pared 4 bases from V and 9 bases from J, leaving 11 bases between. Germline CDR1 reads SGHNT; CDR2 reads YYREEE (reference sequence). Libraries were prepared by immunoSEQ multiplex PCR; TCRdb keeps only in-frame clonotypes and omits some of them. The profile shows around 70,000 clones, about 89% of them singletons. The rearrangement links TRBV5-4 to TRBJ2-1, with D possibly being TRBD2 (6 bases). The clonotype comes from a female donor with multiple sclerosis, enrolled in a pregnancy study. The starting material was peripheral blood, obtained in the second trimester of pregnancy. The CDR3 protein is CASSAVGSEQFF. The CDR3 DNA follows: TGTGCCAGCAGCGCCGTCGGGAGTGAGCAGTTCTTC.